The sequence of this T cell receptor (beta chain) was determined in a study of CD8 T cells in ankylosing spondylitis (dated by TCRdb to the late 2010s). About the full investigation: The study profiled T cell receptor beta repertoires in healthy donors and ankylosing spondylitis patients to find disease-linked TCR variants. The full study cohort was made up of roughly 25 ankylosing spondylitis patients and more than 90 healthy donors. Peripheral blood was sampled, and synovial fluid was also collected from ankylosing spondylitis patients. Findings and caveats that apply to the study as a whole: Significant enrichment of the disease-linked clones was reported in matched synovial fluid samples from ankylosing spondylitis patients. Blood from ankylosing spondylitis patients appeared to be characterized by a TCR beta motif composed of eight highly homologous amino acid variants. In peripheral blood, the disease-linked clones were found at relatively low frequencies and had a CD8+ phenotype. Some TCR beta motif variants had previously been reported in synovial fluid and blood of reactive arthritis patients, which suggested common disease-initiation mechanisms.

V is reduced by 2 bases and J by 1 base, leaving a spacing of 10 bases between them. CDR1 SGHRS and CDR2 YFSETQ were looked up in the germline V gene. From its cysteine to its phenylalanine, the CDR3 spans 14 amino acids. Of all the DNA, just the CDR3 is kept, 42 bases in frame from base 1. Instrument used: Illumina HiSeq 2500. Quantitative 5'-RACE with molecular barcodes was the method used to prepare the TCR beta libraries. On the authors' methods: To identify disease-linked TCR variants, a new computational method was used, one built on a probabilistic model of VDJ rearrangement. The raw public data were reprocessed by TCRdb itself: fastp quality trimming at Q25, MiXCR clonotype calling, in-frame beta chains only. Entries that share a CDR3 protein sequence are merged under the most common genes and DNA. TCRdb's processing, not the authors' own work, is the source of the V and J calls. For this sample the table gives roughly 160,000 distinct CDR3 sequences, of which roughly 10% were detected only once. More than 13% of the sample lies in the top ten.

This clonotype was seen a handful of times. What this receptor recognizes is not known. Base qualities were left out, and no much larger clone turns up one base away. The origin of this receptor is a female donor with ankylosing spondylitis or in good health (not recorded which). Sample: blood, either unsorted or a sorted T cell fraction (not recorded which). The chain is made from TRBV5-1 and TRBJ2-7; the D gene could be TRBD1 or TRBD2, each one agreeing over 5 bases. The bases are TGCGCCAGCAGCTTTCCCGGGACGTCCTACGAGCAGTACTTC. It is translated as CASSFPGTSYEQYF.